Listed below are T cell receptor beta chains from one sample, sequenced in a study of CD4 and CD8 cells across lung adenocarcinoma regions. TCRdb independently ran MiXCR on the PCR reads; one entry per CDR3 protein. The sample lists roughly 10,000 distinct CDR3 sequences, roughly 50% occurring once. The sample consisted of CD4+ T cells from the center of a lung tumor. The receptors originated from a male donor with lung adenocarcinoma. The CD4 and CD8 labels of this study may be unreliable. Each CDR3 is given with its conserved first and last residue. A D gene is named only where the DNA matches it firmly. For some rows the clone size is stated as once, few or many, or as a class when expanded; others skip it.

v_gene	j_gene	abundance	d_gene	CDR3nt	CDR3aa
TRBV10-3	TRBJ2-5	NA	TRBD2	TGTGCCATCAGTGGGGAGAGGGCGGGGGGGGGTAGCCAAGAGACCCAGTACTTC	CAISGERAGGGSQETQYF
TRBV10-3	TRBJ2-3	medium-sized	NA	TGTGCCATCAGTGAGTTCGGGGATACGCAGTATTTT	CAISEFGDTQYF
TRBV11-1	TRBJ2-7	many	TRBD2	TGTGCCAGCAGCAAAAGGGAGGGTGAATCCTACGAGCAGTACTTC	CASSKREGESYEQYF
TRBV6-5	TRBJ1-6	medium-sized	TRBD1	TGTGCCAGCAGTTACGAGGCCGGGACAGGGAGGTCACCCCTCCACTTT	CASSYEAGTGRSPLHF
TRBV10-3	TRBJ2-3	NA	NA	TGTGCCATCAGTGACAGGACTACCCACACAGATATGCAGTACTTT	CAISDRTTHTDMQYF
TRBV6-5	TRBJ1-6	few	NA	TGTGCCAGCAGTTACTCGACGGCAGGGGCCCTCTATAATTCACCCCTCCACTTT	CASSYSTAGALYNSPLHF
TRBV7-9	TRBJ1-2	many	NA	TGTGCCAGCAGCCCCGAAGTTGCGCCAAACTATGGCTACACCTTC	CASSPEVAPNYGYTF
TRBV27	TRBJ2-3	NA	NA	TGTGCCAGGGGGTTCGGGGCGGTTGACACAGATACGCAGTATTTC	CARGFGAVDTDTQYF
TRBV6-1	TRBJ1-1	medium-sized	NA	TGTGCCAGCAGTGAAGCTGGGGTGGGGTACACTGAAGCTTTCTTT	CASSEAGVGYTEAFF
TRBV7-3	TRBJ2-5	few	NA	TGTGCCAGCAGCTTCCAAGCGCAAGAGACCCAGTACTTC	CASSFQAQETQYF
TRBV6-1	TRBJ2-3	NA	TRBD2	TGTGCCAGCAGGACGGCCGGACTAGCGGTTGGCAAAGAGACGCAGTATTTT	CASRTAGLAVGKETQYF
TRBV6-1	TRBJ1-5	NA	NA	TGTGCCAGCAGTGGAGACCCAGGAGACTCCCCTCAGCCCCAGCATTTT	CASSGDPGDSPQPQHF
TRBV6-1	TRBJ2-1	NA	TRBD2	TGTGCCAGCAGTGAAGTTCAAAGCCCTAGCGGGGGACGTACCTACAATGAGCAGTTCTTC	CASSEVQSPSGGRTYNEQFF
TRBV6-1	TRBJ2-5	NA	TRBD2	TGTGCCAGCAGTGACGGGAGCGGGGACCAAGAGACCCAGTACTTC	CASSDGSGDQETQYF
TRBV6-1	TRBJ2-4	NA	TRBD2	TGTGCCAGCAGGCGGGAGAACAAAAACATTCAGTACTTC	CASRRENKNIQYF
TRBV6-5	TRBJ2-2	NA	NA	TGTGCCAGCAGTTTCGACAGCCGAGAGGCGCAGTTTTTT	CASSFDSREAQFF
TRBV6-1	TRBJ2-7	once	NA	TGTGCCAGCAGTCCCACGGCCAGTTCCTCCTACGAGCAGTACTTC	CASSPTASSSYEQYF
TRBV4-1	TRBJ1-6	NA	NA	TGCGCCAGCAGCCAAGATTATCCCGGGGGAATTTCACCCCTCCACTTT	CASSQDYPGGISPLHF
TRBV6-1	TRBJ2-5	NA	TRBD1	TGTGCGGGCAGTGGGCAGGGGGACCGAGAGACCCAGTACTTC	CAGSGQGDRETQYF
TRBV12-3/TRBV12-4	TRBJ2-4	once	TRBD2	TGTGCCAGGGGGGGGGTCTCGGGACGACGAGCCAAAAATACTCAGTACTTC	CARGGVSGRRAKNTQYF
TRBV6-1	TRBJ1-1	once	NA	TGTGCCAGCAGCCTAGGCCAGTTCCTTGAAGCTTTCTTT	CASSLGQFLEAFF
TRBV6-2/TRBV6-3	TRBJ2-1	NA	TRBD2	TGTGCCAGCCGGAGAGGGTCTAGCGGGAGTATACAGTTCTTC	CASRRGSSGSIQFF
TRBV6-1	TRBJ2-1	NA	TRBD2	TGTGCCAGCAGCCTCGCTGGACTAGCGGGACGTGTTGAGCAGTTCTTC	CASSLAGLAGRVEQFF